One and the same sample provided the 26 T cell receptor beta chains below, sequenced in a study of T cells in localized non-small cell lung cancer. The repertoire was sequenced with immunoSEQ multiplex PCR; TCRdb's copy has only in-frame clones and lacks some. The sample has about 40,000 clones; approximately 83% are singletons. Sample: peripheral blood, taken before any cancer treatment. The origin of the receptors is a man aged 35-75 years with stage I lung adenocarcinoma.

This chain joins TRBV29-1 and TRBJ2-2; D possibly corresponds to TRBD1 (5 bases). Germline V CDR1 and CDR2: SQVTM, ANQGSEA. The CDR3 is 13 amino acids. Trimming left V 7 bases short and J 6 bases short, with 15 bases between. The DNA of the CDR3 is TGCAGCGCTGGGGCTTTGGGTCCCGGGGAGCTGTTTTTT. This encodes CSAGALGPGELFF.

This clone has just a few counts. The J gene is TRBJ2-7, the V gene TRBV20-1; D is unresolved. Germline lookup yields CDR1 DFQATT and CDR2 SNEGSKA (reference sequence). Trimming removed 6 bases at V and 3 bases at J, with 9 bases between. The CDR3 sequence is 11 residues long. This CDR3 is CSAQSIYEQYF. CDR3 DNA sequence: TGCAGTGCGCAGTCCATCTACGAGCAGTACTTC.

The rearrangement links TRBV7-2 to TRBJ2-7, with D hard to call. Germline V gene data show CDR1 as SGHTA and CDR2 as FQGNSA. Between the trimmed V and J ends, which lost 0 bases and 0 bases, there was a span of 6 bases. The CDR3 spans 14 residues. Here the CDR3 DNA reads TGTGCCAGCAGCTTAGCGGCCAGCTCCTACGAGCAGTACTTC. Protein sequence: CASSLAASSYEQYF.

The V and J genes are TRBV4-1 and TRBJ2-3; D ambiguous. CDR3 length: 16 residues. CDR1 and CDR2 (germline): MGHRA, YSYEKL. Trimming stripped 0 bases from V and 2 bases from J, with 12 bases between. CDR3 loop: CASSQDLRIPTDTQYF. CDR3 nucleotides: TGCGCCAGCAGCCAAGATTTAAGAATTCCCACAGATACGCAGTATTTT.

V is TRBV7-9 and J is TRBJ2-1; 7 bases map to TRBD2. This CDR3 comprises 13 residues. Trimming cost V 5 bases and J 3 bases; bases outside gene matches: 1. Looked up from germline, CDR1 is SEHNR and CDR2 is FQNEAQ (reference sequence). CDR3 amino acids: CASSRDYYNEQFF. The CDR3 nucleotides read TGTGCCAGCAGCAGGGACTACTACAATGAGCAGTTCTTC.

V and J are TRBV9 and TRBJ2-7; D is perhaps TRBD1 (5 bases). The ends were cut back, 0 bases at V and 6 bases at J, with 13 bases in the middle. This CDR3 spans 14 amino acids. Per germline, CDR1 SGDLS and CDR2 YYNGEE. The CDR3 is CASSVGQGPGEQYF. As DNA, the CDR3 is TGTGCCAGCAGCGTAGGTCAGGGTCCAGGCGAGCAGTACTTC.

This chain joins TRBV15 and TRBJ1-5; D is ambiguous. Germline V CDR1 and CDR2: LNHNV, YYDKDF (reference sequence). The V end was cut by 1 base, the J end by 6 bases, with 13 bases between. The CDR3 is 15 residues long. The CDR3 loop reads CATSRAAFRSQPQHF. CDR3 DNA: TGTGCCACCAGCAGAGCGGCTTTTAGGAGTCAGCCCCAGCATTTT. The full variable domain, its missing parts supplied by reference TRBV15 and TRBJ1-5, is DAMVIQNPRYQVTQFGKPVTLSCSQTLNHNVMYWYQQKSSQAPKLLFHYYDKDFNNEADTPDNFQSRRPNTSFCFLDIRSPGLGDTAMYLCATSRAAFRSQPQHFGDGTRLSIL.

The CDR3 spells CASSGPQGMVAADTQYF. Here the CDR3 DNA reads TGTGCCAGCAGCGGACCACAGGGGATGGTAGCGGCAGATACGCAGTATTTT. V is TRBV9 and J is TRBJ2-3, with D perhaps matching TRBD1 (7 bases). Between the trimmed V and J ends, which lost 3 bases and 4 bases, there was a span of 21 bases. The germline V gene has CDR1 SGDLS and CDR2 YYNGEE. The CDR3 totals 17 residues.

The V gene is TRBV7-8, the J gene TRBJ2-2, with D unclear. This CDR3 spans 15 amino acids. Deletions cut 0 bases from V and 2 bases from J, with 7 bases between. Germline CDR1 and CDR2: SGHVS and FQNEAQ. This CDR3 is CASSLADFNTGELFF. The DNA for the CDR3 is TGTGCCAGCAGCTTAGCTGACTTTAACACCGGGGAGCTGTTTTTT.

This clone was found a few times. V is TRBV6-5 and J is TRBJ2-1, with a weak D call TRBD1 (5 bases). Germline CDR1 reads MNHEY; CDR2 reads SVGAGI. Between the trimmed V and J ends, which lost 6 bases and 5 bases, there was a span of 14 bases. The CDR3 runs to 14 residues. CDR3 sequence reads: CASSSGHADNEQFF. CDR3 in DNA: TGTGCCAGCAGCTCAGGGCACGCCGACAATGAGCAGTTCTTC.

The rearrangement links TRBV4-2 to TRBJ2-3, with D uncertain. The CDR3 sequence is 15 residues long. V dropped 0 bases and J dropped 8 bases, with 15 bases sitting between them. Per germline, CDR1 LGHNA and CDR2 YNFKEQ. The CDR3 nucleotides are TGTGCCAGCAGCCAAGATGCCCAGTTCCGTGGTACGCAGTATTTT. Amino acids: CASSQDAQFRGTQYF.

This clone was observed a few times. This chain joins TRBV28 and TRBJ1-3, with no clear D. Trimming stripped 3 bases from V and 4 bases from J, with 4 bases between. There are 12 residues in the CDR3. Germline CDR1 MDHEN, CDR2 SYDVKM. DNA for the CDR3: TGTGCCAGCAGTTTGTCCGGAAACACCATATATTTT. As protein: CASSLSGNTIYF.

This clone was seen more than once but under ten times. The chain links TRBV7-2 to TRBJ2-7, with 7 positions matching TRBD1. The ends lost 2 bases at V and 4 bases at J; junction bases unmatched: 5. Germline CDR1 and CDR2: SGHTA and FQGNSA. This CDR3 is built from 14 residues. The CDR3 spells CASSLSGQKYEQYF. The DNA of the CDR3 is TGTGCCAGCAGCTTATCGGGACAGAAATACGAGCAGTACTTC.

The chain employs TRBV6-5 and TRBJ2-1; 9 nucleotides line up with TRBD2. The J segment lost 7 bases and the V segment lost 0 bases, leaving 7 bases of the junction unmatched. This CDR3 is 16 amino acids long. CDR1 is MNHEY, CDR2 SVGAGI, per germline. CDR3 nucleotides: TGTGCCAGCAGTTACTCGAGCGGGAGGCCCCAAAATGAGCAGTTCTTC. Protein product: CASSYSSGRPQNEQFF.

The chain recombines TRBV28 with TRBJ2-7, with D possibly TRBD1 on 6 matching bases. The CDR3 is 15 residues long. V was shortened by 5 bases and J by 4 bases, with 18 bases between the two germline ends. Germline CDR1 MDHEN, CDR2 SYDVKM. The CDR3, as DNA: TGTGCCAGCAGTCTGATCCAGGGGTTCCGGTACGAGCAGTACTTC. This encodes CASSLIQGFRYEQYF.

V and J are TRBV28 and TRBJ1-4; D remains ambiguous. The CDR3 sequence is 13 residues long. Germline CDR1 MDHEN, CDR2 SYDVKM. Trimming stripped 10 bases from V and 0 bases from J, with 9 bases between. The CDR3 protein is CAITSPTNEKLFF. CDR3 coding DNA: TGTGCCATCACTAGTCCAACTAATGAAAAACTGTTTTTT.

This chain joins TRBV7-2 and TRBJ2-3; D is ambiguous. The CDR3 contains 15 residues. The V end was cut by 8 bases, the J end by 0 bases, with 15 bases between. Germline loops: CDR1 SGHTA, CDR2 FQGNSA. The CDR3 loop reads CASSRMTGSTDTQYF. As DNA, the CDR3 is TGTGCCAGCTCTCGGATGACCGGGAGCACAGATACGCAGTATTTT.

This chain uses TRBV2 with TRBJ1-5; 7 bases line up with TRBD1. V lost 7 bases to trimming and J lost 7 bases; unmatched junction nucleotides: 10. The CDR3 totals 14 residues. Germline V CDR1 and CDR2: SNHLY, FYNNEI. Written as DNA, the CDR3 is TGTGCCAGCACCGCGGACAGGCCCGAGCAGCCCCAGCATTTT. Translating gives CASTADRPEQPQHF.

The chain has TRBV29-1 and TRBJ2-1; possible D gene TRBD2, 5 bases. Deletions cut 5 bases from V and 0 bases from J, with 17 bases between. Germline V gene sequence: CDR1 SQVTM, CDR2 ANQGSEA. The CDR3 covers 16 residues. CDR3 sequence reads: CSVKGSSRRSYNEQFF. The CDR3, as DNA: TGCAGCGTTAAAGGGTCTAGCCGACGCTCCTACAATGAGCAGTTCTTC.

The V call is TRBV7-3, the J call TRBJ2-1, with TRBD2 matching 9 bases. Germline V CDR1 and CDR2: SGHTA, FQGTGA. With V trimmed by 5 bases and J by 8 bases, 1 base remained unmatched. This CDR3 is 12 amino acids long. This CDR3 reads CASSGTSYEQFF. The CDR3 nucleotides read TGTGCCAGCAGCGGGACTAGCTATGAGCAGTTCTTC.

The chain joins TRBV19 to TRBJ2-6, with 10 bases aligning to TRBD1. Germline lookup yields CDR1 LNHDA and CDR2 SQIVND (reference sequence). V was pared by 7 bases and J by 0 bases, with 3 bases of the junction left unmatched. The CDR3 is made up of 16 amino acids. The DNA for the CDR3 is TGTGCCAGTACGGGACAGGGGTACTCTGGGGCCAACGTCCTGACTTTC. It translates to CASTGQGYSGANVLTF.

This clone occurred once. The CDR3 here is CASRAYGTLIDYGYTF. CDR3 DNA sequence: TGTGCCAGCAGGGCTTATGGGACACTTATCGACTATGGCTACACCTTC. V usage is TRBV7-2 and J usage is TRBJ1-2, with D perhaps TRBD1 (6 bases). Germline V gene lookup returns CDR1 SGHTA and CDR2 FQGNSA. This CDR3 spans 16 amino acids. V was pared by 6 bases and J by 3 bases, with 20 bases between.

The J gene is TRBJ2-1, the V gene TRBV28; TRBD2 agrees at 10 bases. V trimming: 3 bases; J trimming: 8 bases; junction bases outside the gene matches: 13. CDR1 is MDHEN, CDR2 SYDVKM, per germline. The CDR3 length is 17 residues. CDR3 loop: CASSFIPGLARTDEQFF. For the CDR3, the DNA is TGTGCCAGCAGTTTCATCCCGGGACTAGCGAGGACCGATGAGCAGTTCTTC.

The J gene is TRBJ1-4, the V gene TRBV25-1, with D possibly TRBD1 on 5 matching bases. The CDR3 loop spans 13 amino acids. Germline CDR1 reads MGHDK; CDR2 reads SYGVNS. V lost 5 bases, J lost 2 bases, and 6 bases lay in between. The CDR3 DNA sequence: TGTGCCAGCAGTCAGGGCACTAATGAAAAACTGTTTTTT. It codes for CASSQGTNEKLFF.

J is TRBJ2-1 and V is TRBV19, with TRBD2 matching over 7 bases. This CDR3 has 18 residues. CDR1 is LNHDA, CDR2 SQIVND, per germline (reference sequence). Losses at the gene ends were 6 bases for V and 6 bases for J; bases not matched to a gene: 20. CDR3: CASSFGASGTIDRNEQFF. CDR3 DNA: TGTGCCAGTAGCTTCGGCGCTTCCGGGACTATCGATCGCAATGAGCAGTTCTTC.

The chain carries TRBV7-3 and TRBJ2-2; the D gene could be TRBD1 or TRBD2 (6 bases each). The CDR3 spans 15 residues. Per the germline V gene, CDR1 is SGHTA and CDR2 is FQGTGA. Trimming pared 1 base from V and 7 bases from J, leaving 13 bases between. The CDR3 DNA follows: TGTGCCAGCAGCTTAATATACGGGGGCGTCGGGGAGCTGTTTTTT. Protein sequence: CASSLIYGGVGELFF.